This T cell receptor beta chain was obtained from a study of beta chain features in type 1 diabetes. The study's findings and limits: Within patients, naive, central memory and Treg TCRB repertoires seemed more similar than within healthy donors. There was a moderate but significant shortening of TCRB CDR3s in all four CD4+ subsets of Type 1 diabetes patients. Here, the possible influence of HLA type (on TCRB rearrangement) remained unresolved.

V lost 0 bases and J lost 7; bases outside the gene matches: 3. Germline CDR1 KGHSH, CDR2 LQKENI. The CDR3 length is 16 residues. This clone has a handful of counts. Antigen specificity is unknown. Expressed TCRB transcripts were sequenced because the isolated RNA had all been reverse transcribed beforehand. Data came from immunoSEQ multiplex PCR; TCRdb stores just in-frame clones and leaves some out. Here the sample spans some 190,000 clones, almost 8% being singletons. Naive, central memory, regulatory and stem cell-like memory cells within the CD4+ compartment were sorted using CD45RO/CCR7/CD25/CD127/CD95/CD27. Each population that was sorted was more than 98% pure.

The rearrangement uses TRBV18 and TRBJ2-1, with 13 positions matching TRBD2. This TCR was recovered from a man in his late teens or twenties with type 1 diabetes. Specimen: central memory CD4+ T cells from blood. The CDR3 DNA reads as TGTGCCAGCTCACCACCGACTAGCGGGGGGATTAATGAGCAGTTCTTC. Its protein product is CASSPPTSGGINEQFF.